This TCR beta chain was captured in a study of blood T cells in healthy people across ages. Overall study: Roughly one uniquely barcoded beta molecule per two T cells was captured. Regarding the study as a whole: Relative to aged donors, long-lived donors carried more naive CD4+ cells and displayed higher diversity.

PCR was performed a second time for roughly 7 to 12 cycles using a sample-barcoded 5' primer and a J-beta primer mix. All samples yielded 3 million or more CDR3-containing paired-end reads. Using its own MiXCR run on the 5' RACE reads, TCRdb lists one record per CDR3 protein. In the table there are about 800,000 distinct CDR3 sequences, 35% to 50% of which are singletons. The CDR3 extends over 13 amino acids. The V gene lost 6 bases and the J gene lost 2 bases, with 9 bases spanning the gap. Germline assignment: CDR1 SNHLY and CDR2 FYNNEI. On this clonotype: Its antigen is unknown.

The rearrangement uses TRBV2 and TRBJ2-3; D gene ambiguous. Input material: blood. This TCR was recovered from a man older than 75 in good health. CDR3: CASSDDPTDTQYF. The DNA for the CDR3 is TGTGCCAGCAGCGATGACCCCACAGATACGCAGTATTTT.